This T cell receptor (beta chain) was identified in a study of breast tumors, draining lymph nodes, adjacent tissues. TCRdb itself ran the multiplex PCR reads through MiXCR, one entry per CDR3 protein. Seen here are over 200,000 distinct CDR3 sequences, about a third observed once, and the top ten hold more than 1.3%. V shed 3 bases and J 5 bases; nucleotides not matched to a gene: 9. CDR1 and CDR2 from the germline V gene are SGHKS and YYEKEE (reference sequence). The CDR3 runs 15 residues. Study conclusions and caveats: The data were judged consistent with most tumor T cells coming from lymph node and expanding in tumor. Tumor repertoires ranked between lymph nodes and nontumor tissue in diversity, with V and J gene preferences.

Samples came from axillary lymph nodes draining the breast cancer. This clonotype has ten or more counts. The antigen remains undetermined. The chain is built from TRBV5-5 and TRBJ2-5; TRBD2 matches at 8 bases. The sample comprised axillary lymph node tissue. This clonotype was obtained from a female donor with breast cancer. Some clones in this sample may be carry-over from other donors' samples. The CDR3 protein is CASSSPREGRETQYF. The CDR3 bases are TGTGCCAGCAGCTCCCCCCGGGAGGGCCGTGAGACCCAGTACTTC.